The rows below give T cell receptor beta chains drawn from one sample of a study of blood T cells in healthy people across ages. Using its own MiXCR run on the 5' RACE reads, TCRdb lists one record per CDR3 protein. The data hold about 970,000 distinct CDR3 sequences, with about 53% observed a single time. Sequencing input: blood. These TCRs come from a woman in her sixties or seventies in good health. Each CDR3 is given with its conserved first and last residue. Fields, in order: clone size, D gene, J gene, V gene, CDR3 protein, CDR3 DNA. A D gene is named only where the DNA matches it firmly. Size is stated for part of the rows, as once, few or many counts, or as a class when the clone is expanded.

NA,NA,TRBJ2-7,TRBV28,CASRPGGPTYEQYF,TGTGCCAGCAGGCCCGGAGGTCCCACCTACGAGCAGTACTTC
NA,TRBD1,TRBJ1-2,TRBV4-1,CASSARTGGYGYTF,TGCGCCAGCAGCGCCCGGACAGGGGGGTATGGCTACACCTTC
NA,NA,TRBJ1-1,TRBV4-1,CASRNPGRDTEAFF,TGCGCCAGCAGAAATCCCGGGAGGGACACTGAAGCTTTCTTT
many,NA,TRBJ2-7,TRBV28,CASSSGVHEQYF,TGTGCCAGCAGTTCGGGAGTCCACGAGCAGTACTTC
NA,TRBD1,TRBJ2-7,TRBV10-3,CATSPGQGPYEQYF,TGTGCCACGAGTCCGGGACAGGGTCCGTACGAGCAGTACTTC
NA,NA,TRBJ1-2,TRBV15,CATSIPRVPNYGYTF,TGTGCCACCAGCATCCCACGAGTACCCAACTATGGCTACACCTTC
NA,TRBD2,TRBJ2-1,TRBV28,CASSFLGASGVDEQFF,TGTGCCAGCAGTTTCCTTGGGGCTAGCGGGGTTGATGAGCAGTTCTTC
NA,NA,TRBJ1-2,TRBV20-1,CSAAGDGYTF,TGCAGTGCCGCTGGAGATGGCTACACCTTC
NA,NA,TRBJ2-5,TRBV7-2,CASSLEAREQETQYF,TGTGCCAGCAGCTTAGAAGCCCGCGAGCAAGAGACCCAGTACTTC
NA,NA,TRBJ2-1,TRBV29-1,CSVVMVVASDYNEQFF,TGCAGCGTTGTCATGGTCGTGGCTAGCGATTACAATGAGCAGTTCTTC
NA,NA,TRBJ2-7,TRBV29-1,CSVIRVNEQYF,TGCAGCGTGATCAGGGTCAATGAGCAGTACTTC
NA,NA,TRBJ2-1,TRBV27,CASSPRVSSYNEQFF,TGTGCCAGCAGCCCCCGGGTCTCCAGCTACAATGAGCAGTTCTTC
NA,NA,TRBJ2-6,TRBV5-1,CASSWESSGANVLTF,TGCGCCAGCAGCTGGGAGAGCTCTGGGGCCAACGTCCTGACTTTC
few,NA,TRBJ2-5,TRBV20-1,CSATGQWETQYF,TGCAGTGCTACCGGACAGTGGGAGACCCAGTACTTC
few,NA,TRBJ2-3,TRBV5-1,CASSTQDYRVTDTQYF,TGCGCCAGCAGCACTCAGGACTACCGAGTCACAGATACGCAGTATTTT
NA,TRBD2,TRBJ2-7,TRBV11-2,CASRDTSGRGDEQYF,TGTGCCAGCAGAGACACTAGCGGGAGAGGCGACGAGCAGTACTTC
once,TRBD1,TRBJ1-1,TRBV15,CATSRGQGTGWNTEAFF,TGTGCCACCAGCAGAGGTCAAGGGACAGGGTGGAACACTGAAGCTTTCTTT
NA,TRBD2,TRBJ2-3,TRBV7-3,CASSFLAGVKDTQYF,TGTGCCAGCAGCTTCTTGGCGGGAGTGAAAGATACGCAGTATTTT
NA,NA,TRBJ2-5,TRBV4-3,CASSQSRGHQETQYF,TGCGCCAGCAGCCAATCTAGGGGACACCAAGAGACCCAGTACTTC
few,NA,TRBJ1-1,TRBV20-1,CSARDPQGKTEAFF,TGCAGTGCTAGAGATCCCCAGGGGAAGACTGAAGCTTTCTTT
NA,NA,TRBJ2-7,TRBV9,CASSPTRGMSYEQYF,TGTGCCAGCAGCCCGACAAGAGGGATGTCCTACGAGCAGTACTTC
NA,TRBD2,TRBJ2-3,TRBV3-1,CASSPLAGGPEDTQYF,TGTGCCAGCAGCCCCCTAGCGGGAGGGCCCGAAGATACGCAGTATTTT
many,NA,TRBJ2-7,TRBV28,CASSLPGYEQYF,TGTGCCAGCAGTTTACCCGGCTACGAGCAGTACTTC
NA,TRBD2,TRBJ2-7,TRBV10-3,CAISERTSGYEQYF,TGTGCCATCAGTGAGAGGACTAGCGGATACGAGCAGTACTTC
many,NA,TRBJ2-1,TRBV7-3,CASSAVGDEQFF,TGTGCCAGCAGCGCTGTAGGTGATGAGCAGTTCTTC
NA,NA,TRBJ2-6,TRBV27,CASKALDSGGANVLTF,TGTGCCAGCAAAGCCCTAGACAGCGGTGGGGCCAACGTCCTGACTTTC
NA,TRBD2,TRBJ2-5,TRBV4-2,CASSQDGEGLGETQYF,TGTGCCAGCAGCCAAGATGGGGAGGGACTCGGGGAGACCCAGTACTTC
NA,NA,TRBJ2-3,TRBV27,CASSNRRLPTDTQYF,TGTGCCAGCAGCAACCGAAGGTTACCCACAGATACGCAGTATTTT
NA,NA,TRBJ2-3,TRBV3-1,CASSQGSVDTQYF,TGTGCCAGCAGCCAAGGATCGGTGGATACGCAGTATTTT
NA,TRBD2,TRBJ2-1,TRBV20-1,CSARGAGASYNEQFF,TGCAGTGCTAGGGGAGCGGGAGCGTCCTACAATGAGCAGTTCTTC
few,TRBD2,TRBJ2-7,TRBV29-1,CSVERVAGAMSSYEQYF,TGCAGCGTTGAAAGGGTAGCGGGAGCCATGAGCTCCTACGAGCAGTACTTC
few,NA,TRBJ2-7,TRBV6-5,CASKLAGGEQYF,TGTGCCAGCAAACTTGCCGGTGGGGAGCAGTACTTC
NA,TRBD1,TRBJ1-2,TRBV20-1,CSANGQALNYGYTF,TGCAGTGCCAACGGACAGGCTCTCAACTATGGCTACACCTTC
NA,NA,TRBJ2-3,TRBV7-9,CASSLLGITDKQYF,TGTGCCAGCAGCTTATTAGGCATCACAGATAAGCAGTATTTT
NA,TRBD2,TRBJ2-3,TRBV7-3,CASSLNPSGTGTDTQYF,TGTGCCAGCAGCTTAAACCCTAGCGGGACGGGCACAGATACGCAGTATTTT
NA,NA,TRBJ2-6,TRBV11-3,CASSLTPWGSGANVLTF,TGTGCCAGCAGCTTAACACCGTGGGGGTCTGGGGCCAACGTCCTGACTTTC
NA,NA,TRBJ1-1,TRBV20-1,CSARDITEAFF,TGCAGTGCTAGAGACATCACTGAAGCTTTCTTT
NA,NA,TRBJ2-7,TRBV6-2/TRBV6-3,CASSRLMGAYEQYF,TGTGCCAGCAGTCGGTTGATGGGGGCGTACGAGCAGTACTTC
NA,TRBD2,TRBJ2-5,TRBV3-1,CASSQRAGGGQYF,TGTGCCAGCAGTCAGAGAGCGGGAGGAGGGCAGTACTTC
few,NA,TRBJ2-7,TRBV27,CASSLAPSGVGEQYF,TGTGCCAGCAGTTTAGCCCCATCGGGAGTAGGCGAGCAGTACTTC